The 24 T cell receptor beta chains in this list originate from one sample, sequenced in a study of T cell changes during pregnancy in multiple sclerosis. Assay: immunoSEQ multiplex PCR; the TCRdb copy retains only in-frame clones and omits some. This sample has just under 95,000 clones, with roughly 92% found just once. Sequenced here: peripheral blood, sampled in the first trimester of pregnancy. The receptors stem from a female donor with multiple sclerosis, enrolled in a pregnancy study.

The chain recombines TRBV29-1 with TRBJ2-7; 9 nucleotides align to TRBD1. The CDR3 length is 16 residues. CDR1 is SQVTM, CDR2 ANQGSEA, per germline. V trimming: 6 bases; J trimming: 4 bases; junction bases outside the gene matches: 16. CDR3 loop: CSVKFRDRALAYEQYF. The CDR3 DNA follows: TGCAGCGTAAAGTTCCGGGACAGGGCCCTCGCGTACGAGCAGTACTTC.

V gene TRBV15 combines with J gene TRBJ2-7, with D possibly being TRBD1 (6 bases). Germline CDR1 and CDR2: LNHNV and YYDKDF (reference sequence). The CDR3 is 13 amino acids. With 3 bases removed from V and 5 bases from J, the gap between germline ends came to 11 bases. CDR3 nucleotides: TGTGCCACCAGCAGTTGGGACAACAACGAGCAGTACTTC. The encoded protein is CATSSWDNNEQYF.

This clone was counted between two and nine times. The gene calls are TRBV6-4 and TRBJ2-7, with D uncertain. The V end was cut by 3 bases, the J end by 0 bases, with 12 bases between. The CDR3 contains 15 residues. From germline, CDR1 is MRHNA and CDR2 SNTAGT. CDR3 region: CASSESTGSSYEQYF. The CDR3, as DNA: TGTGCCAGCAGTGAATCGACTGGTAGCTCCTACGAGCAGTACTTC.

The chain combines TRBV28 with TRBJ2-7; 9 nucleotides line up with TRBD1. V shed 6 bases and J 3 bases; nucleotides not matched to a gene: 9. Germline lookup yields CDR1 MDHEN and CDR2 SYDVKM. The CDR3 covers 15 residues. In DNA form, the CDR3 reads TGTGCCAGCAGACCCGGGGGGACAGGGTTCTACGAGCAGTACTTC. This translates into CASRPGGTGFYEQYF.

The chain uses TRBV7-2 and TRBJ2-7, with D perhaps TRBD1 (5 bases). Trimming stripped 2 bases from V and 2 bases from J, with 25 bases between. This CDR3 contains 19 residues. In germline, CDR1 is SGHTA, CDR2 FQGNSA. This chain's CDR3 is CASSLSSHASVTGTYEQYF. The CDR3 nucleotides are TGTGCCAGCAGCTTATCGTCTCATGCGTCCGTTACAGGTACCTACGAGCAGTACTTC. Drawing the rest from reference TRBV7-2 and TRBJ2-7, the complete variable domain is GAGVSQSPSNKVTEKGKDVELRCDPISGHTALYWYRQSLGQGLEFLIYFQGNSAPDKSGLPSDRFSAERTGGSVSTLTIQRTQQEDSAVYLCASSLSSHASVTGTYEQYFGPGTRLTVT.

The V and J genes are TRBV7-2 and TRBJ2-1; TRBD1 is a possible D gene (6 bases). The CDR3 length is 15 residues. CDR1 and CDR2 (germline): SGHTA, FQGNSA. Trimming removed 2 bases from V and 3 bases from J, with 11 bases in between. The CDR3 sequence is CASSLSEGHYNEQFF. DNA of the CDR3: TGTGCCAGCAGCTTATCCGAGGGACACTACAATGAGCAGTTCTTC.

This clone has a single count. CDR3 in DNA: TGTGCCAGCAGCCTGACTGCCCAACTTTTGAACACCGGGGAGCTGTTTTTT. Protein: CASSLTAQLLNTGELFF. This chain joins TRBV4-2 and TRBJ2-2; D is ambiguous. Germline-derived CDR1 and CDR2 are LGHNA and YNFKEQ. CDR3 length equals 17 residues. V was trimmed by 4 bases and J by 1 base, leaving 16 bases between them.

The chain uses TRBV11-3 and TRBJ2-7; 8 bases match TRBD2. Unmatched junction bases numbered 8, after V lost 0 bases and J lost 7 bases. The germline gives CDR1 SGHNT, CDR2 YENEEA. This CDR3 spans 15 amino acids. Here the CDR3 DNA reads TGTGCCAGCAGCTTAGATCCAGCGGGAGTAGAAGAGCAGTACTTC. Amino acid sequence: CASSLDPAGVEEQYF.

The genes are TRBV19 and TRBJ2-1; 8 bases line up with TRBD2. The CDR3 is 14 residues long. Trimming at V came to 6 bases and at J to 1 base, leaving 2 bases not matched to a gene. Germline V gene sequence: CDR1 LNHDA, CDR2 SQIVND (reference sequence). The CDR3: CASRTSASYNEQFF. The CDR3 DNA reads TGTGCCAGTAGGACTAGCGCGTCCTACAATGAGCAGTTCTTC.

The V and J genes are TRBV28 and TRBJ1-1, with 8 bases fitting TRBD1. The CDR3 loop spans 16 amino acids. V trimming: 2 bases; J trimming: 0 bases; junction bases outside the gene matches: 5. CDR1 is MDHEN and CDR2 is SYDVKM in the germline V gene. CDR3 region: CASSLPGQGLNTEAFF. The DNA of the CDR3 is TGTGCCAGCAGTTTACCCGGACAGGGCCTGAACACTGAAGCTTTCTTT.

The DNA of the CDR3 is TGTGCCAGCAAAAAAGCGGGGGACTCCTACAATGAGCAGTTCTTC. It yields the protein CASKKAGDSYNEQFF. The chain has TRBV6-5 and TRBJ2-1; 8 bases agree with TRBD2. CDR3 length equals 15 residues. Germline loops: CDR1 MNHEY, CDR2 SVGAGI. With V trimmed by 7 bases and J by 0 bases, 5 bases remained unmatched.

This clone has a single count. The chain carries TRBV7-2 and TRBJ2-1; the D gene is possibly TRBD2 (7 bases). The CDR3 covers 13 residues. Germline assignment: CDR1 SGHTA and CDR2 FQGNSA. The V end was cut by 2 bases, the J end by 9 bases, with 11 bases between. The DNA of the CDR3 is TGTGCCAGCAGCTTAAGGGGGGGGAGTGAGCAGTTCTTC. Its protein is CASSLRGGSEQFF. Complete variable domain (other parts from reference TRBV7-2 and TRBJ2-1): GAGVSQSPSNKVTEKGKDVELRCDPISGHTALYWYRQSLGQGLEFLIYFQGNSAPDKSGLPSDRFSAERTGGSVSTLTIQRTQQEDSAVYLCASSLRGGSEQFFGPGTRLTVL.

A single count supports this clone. CDR3 residues: CASKLGAPLSGNTIYF. In DNA, the CDR3 is TGTGCCAGCAAACTAGGAGCCCCTCTCTCTGGAAACACCATATATTTT. This sequence joins TRBV28 and TRBJ1-3, with no clear D. Germline CDR1 is MDHEN and CDR2 is SYDVKM. The CDR3 sequence is 16 residues long. Trimming removed 7 bases from V and 0 bases from J, with 16 bases in between.

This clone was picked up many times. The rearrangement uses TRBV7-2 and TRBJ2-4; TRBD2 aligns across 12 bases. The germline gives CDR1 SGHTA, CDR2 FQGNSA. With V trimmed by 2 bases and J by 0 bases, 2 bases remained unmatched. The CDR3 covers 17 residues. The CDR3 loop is CASSLRTSGVAKNIQYF. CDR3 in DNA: TGTGCCAGCAGCTTAAGGACTAGCGGGGTAGCCAAAAACATTCAGTACTTC.

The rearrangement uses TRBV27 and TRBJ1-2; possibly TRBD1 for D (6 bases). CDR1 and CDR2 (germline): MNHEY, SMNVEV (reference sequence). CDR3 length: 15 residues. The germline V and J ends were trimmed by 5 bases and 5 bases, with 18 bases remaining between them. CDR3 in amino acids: CASSMERTEVYGYTF. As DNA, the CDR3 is TGTGCCAGCAGTATGGAGCGGACAGAGGTTTATGGCTACACCTTC.

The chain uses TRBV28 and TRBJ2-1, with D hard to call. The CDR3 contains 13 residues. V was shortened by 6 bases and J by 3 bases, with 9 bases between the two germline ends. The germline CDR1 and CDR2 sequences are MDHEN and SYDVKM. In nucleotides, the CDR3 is TGTGCCAGCAGCTGGCCGGGCTACAATGAGCAGTTCTTC. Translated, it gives CASSWPGYNEQFF.

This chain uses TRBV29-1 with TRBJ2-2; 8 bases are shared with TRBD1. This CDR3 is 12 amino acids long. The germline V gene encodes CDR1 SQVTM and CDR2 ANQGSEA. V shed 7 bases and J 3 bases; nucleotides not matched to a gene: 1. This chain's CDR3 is CSGTGYTGELFF. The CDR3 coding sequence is TGCAGCGGGACAGGGTACACCGGGGAGCTGTTTTTT.

As DNA, the CDR3 is TGTGCCAGCAGTTACCCTAGCGGGACCTACAATGAGCAGTTCTTC. It specifies CASSYPSGTYNEQFF. The rearrangement uses TRBV6-6 and TRBJ2-1, with 9 bases matching TRBD2. Germline V gives CDR1 MNHNY, CDR2 SVGAGI (reference sequence). The CDR3 extends over 15 amino acids. V was pared by 2 bases and J by 2 bases, with 1 base of the junction left unmatched.

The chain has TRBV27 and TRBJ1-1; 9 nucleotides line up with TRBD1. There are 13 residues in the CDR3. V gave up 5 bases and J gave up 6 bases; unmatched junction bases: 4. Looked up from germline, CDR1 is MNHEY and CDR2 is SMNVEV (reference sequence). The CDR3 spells CASSLNRGPEAFF. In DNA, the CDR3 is TGTGCCAGCAGTCTCAACAGGGGGCCTGAAGCTTTCTTT.

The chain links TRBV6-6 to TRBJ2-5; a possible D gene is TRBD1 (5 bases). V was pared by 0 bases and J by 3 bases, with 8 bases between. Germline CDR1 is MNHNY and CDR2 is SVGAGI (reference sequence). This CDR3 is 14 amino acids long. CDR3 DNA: TGTGCCAGCAGTTACTCTACAGGAAAAGAGACCCAGTACTTC. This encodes CASSYSTGKETQYF.

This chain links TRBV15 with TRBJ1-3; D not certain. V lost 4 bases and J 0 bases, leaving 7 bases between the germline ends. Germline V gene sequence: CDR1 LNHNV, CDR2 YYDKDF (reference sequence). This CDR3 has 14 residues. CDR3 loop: CATSITGSGNTIYF. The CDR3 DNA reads TGTGCCACCAGCATCACCGGCTCTGGAAACACCATATATTTT.

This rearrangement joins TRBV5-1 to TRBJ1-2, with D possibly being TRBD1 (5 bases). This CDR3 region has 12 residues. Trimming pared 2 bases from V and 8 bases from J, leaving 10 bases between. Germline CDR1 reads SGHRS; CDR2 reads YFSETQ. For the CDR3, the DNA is TGCGCCAGCAGCTTAGGAGGGGTCGGCTACACCTTC. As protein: CASSLGGVGYTF.

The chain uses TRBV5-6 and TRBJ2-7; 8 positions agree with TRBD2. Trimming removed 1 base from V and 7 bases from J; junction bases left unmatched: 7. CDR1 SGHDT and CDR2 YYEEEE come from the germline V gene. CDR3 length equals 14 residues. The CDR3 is CASSLYSGIGEQYF. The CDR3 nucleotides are TGTGCCAGCAGCTTGTATAGCGGGATAGGGGAGCAGTACTTC.

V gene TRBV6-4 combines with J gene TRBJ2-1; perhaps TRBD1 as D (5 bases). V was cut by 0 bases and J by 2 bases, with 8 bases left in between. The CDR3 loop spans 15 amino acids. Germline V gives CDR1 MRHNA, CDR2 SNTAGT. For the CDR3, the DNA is TGTGCCAGCAGTGACTCAGGGGATACCTACAATGAGCAGTTCTTC. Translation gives CASSDSGDTYNEQFF.